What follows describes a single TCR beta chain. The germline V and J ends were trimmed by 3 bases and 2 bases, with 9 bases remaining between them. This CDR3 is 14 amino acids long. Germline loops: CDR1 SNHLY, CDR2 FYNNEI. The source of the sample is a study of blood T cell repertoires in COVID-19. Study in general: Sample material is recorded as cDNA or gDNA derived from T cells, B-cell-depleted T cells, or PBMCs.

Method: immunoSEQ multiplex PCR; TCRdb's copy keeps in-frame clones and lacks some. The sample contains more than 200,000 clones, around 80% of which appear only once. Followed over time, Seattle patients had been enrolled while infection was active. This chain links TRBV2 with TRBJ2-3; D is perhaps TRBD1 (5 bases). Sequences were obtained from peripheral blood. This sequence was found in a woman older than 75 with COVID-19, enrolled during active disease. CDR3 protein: CASSDGRVTDTQYF. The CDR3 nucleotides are TGTGCCAGCAGTGACGGCAGGGTCACAGATACGCAGTATTTT. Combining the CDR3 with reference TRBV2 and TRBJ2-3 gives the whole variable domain EPEVTQTPSHQVTQMGQEVILRCVPISNHLYFYWYRQILGQKVEFLVSFYNNEISEKSEIFDDQFSVERPDGSNFTLKIRSTKLEDSAMYFCASSDGRVTDTQYFGPGTRLTVL.